This TCR beta chain is drawn from a study of T-cell reconstitution after alpha-beta-depleted transplantation in children. The CDR3 is 13 residues long. The germline CDR1 and CDR2 sequences are DFQATT and SNEGSKA (reference sequence). The V and J ends lost 3 bases and 2 bases respectively, with 10 bases between them. There are a few counts of this clonotype. Its antigen is not known. Molecular barcoding with unique molecular identifiers was used for the TCRbeta library. TCRdb ran MiXCR on the PCR reads and lists one entry per CDR3 protein. Of 200,000 to 300,000 distinct CDR3 sequences in the sample, about 24% were seen once. Regarding the study as a whole: T-cell counts and diversity at one year following transplant were attributed mainly to newly produced T cells. Alpha-beta T cells about two months after transplant reportedly derived from several hundred expanded graft clones. In some patients, recipient T cells and intrathymic progenitors surviving conditioning explained high day-60 diversity.

The receptor comes from a female patient aged 2 to 10 who had a stem cell transplant for congenital amegakaryocytic thrombocytopenia, so the T cells may come from the graft donor. This sequence joins TRBV20-1 and TRBJ1-1, with D possibly being TRBD1 (5 bases). The input for sequencing was PBMCs, mostly from graft donor cells, taken 360 days after TCRalphabeta/CD19-depleted stem cell transplant. The CDR3 sequence: CSARETGNTEAFF. Here the CDR3 DNA reads TGCAGTGCTAGGGAAACAGGTAACACTGAAGCTTTCTTT.